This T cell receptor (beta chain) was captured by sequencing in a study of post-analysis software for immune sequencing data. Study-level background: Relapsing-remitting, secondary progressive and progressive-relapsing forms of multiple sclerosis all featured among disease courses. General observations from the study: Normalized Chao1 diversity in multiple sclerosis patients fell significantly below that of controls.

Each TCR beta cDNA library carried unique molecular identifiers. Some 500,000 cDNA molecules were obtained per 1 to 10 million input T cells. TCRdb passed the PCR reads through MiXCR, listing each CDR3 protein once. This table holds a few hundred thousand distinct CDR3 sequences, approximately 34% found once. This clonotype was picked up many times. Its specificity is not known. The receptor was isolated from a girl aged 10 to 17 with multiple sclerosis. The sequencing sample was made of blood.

In DNA form, the CDR3 reads TGTGCCAGCAGTTACCAACGAGAGACCCAGTACTTC. It specifies CASSYQRETQYF. The J gene is TRBJ2-5, the V gene TRBV6-6; D uncertain. Per germline, CDR1 MNHNY and CDR2 SVGAGI (reference sequence). This CDR3 comprises 12 residues. V lost 2 bases to trimming and J lost 4 bases, with 5 bases between them.